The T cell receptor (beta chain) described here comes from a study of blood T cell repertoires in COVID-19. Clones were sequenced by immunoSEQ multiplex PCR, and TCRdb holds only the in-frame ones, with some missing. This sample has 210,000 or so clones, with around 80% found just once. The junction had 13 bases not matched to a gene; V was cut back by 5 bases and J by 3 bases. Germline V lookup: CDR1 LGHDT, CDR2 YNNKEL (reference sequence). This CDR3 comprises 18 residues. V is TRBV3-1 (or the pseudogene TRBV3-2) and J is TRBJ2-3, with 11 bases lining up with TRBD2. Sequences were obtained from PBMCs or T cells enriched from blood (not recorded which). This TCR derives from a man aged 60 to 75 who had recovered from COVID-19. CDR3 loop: CASSGRRATSGGTDTQYF. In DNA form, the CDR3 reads TGTGCCAGCAGCGGAAGGCGAGCTACTAGCGGGGGTACAGATACGCAGTATTTT.